These T cell receptor beta chains were read from a single sample in a study of control samples from healthy donors and cancer patients. Method: immunoSEQ multiplex PCR; TCRdb's copy keeps in-frame clones and lacks some. The sample lists about 140,000 clones, 90% to 95% occurring once. Input material: blood. These TCRs come from a middle-aged man in good health. The CDR3 runs from the conserved cysteine through the conserved F or W. The D gene is left open where the match is weak. The size of a clone is reported for some rows only, either as once, few or many, or as a class for expanded clones.

>-|TRBJ1-5|TRBV28|14|-
TGTGCCAGCAGTTTCGCAAATAGCAATCAGCCCCAGCATTTT
CASSFANSNQPQHF
>-|TRBJ1-2|TRBV14|14|-
TGTGCCAGCAGCCAATCAGGGGTTGCCCATGGCTACACCTTC
CASSQSGVAHGYTF
>-|TRBJ2-5|TRBV21-1|12|-
TGTGCCAGAGAGGGGGCGTATCTGGCCCAGTACTTC
CAREGAYLAQYF
>-|TRBJ1-5|TRBV6-6|12|-
TGTGCCAGCAGAAACTCAGGGCAGCCCCAGCATTTT
CASRNSGQPQHF
>-|TRBJ2-7|TRBV6-5|14|TRBD1
TGTGCCAGCAGTTCCCGACAGGGGCCGGGCGAGCAGTACTTC
CASSSRQGPGEQYF
>-|TRBJ2-1|TRBV7-9|16|-
TGTGCCAGCAGCTCCGGGCGGCCTCCACCATCTAGTGAGCAGTTCTTC
CASSSGRPPPSSEQFF
>-|TRBJ1-1|TRBV5-6|11|-
TGTGCCAGCAGCGCGGGGACTGAAGCTTTCTTT
CASSAGTEAFF
>-|TRBJ1-4|TRBV13|13|-
TGTGCCAGCAGCTTAGGGGGCGAGGAAAAACTGTTTTTT
CASSLGGEEKLFF
>-|TRBJ2-3|TRBV5-5|13|-
TGTGCCAGCTTAGGAGGGAGCACAGATACGCAGTATTTT
CASLGGSTDTQYF
>-|TRBJ1-3|TRBV11-1|13|-
TGTGCCAGCAGGCGAACCTCTGGAAACACCATATATTTT
CASRRTSGNTIYF
>-|TRBJ2-1|TRBV4-1|16|-
TGCGCCAGCAGCCAAGAGGGGGTAGCCACCTACAATGAGCAGTTCTTC
CASSQEGVATYNEQFF
>once|TRBJ2-2|TRBV5-8|13|-
TGTGCCAGCAGCCTGACGAACACCGGGGAGCTGTTTTTT
CASSLTNTGELFF
>few|TRBJ2-3|TRBV4-1|15|-
TGCGCCAGCAGCCAAGGCCTTAGGACGGCAGATACGCAGTATTTT
CASSQGLRTADTQYF
>many|TRBJ2-1|TRBV6-4|14|TRBD2
TGTGCCAGCAGTGGACTAGCGGGGGGCAATGAGCAGTTCTTC
CASSGLAGGNEQFF
>-|TRBJ2-7|TRBV9|14|-
TGTGCCAGCAGCCCTTCGTTGGAGATATACGAGCAGTACTTC
CASSPSLEIYEQYF
>once|TRBJ1-5|TRBV27|19|TRBD1
TGTGCCAGCAGTTTCCTCGGCCCGCCGGGACAGGGTATCAATCAGCCCCAGCATTTT
CASSFLGPPGQGINQPQHF
>-|TRBJ1-5|TRBV18|14|-
TGTGCCAGCTCACCAGGGCGGGACAATCAGCCCCAGCATTTT
CASSPGRDNQPQHF
>-|TRBJ1-6|TRBV6-5|13|-
TGTGCCAGCTCCCGACAGAGAACTTCACCCCTCCACTTT
CASSRQRTSPLHF
>-|TRBJ1-1|TRBV11-1|12|-
TGTGCCAGCAGCTTTTGGGGCACTGAAGCTTTCTTT
CASSFWGTEAFF
>-|TRBJ2-3|TRBV12-3/TRBV12-4|11|-
TGTGCCAGCAGCCTGACAGATACGCAGTATTTT
CASSLTDTQYF
>-|TRBJ2-7|TRBV7-9|18|TRBD2
TGTGCCAGCAGCCTCTGGCCCCATCTAGCGGGGAGACCCTACGAGCAGTACTTC
CASSLWPHLAGRPYEQYF
>-|TRBJ1-5|TRBV6-1|16|TRBD1
TGTGCCAGCAGTGAAAAGTTGGGGACAGCAGATCAGCCCCAGCATTTT
CASSEKLGTADQPQHF
>-|TRBJ2-7|TRBV29-1|16|-
TGCAGCGCGATGGGGGGCCTCGGACAGGTACCCTACGAGCAGTACTTC
CSAMGGLGQVPYEQYF
>once|TRBJ1-4|TRBV19|16|-
TGTGCCAGTAGTATCGGTTCTTGGGGGACTAATGAAAAACTGTTTTTT
CASSIGSWGTNEKLFF
>-|TRBJ2-3|TRBV5-4|16|-
TGTGCCAGCAGCTTGTTTACCGGACAGAGCACAGATACGCAGTATTTT
CASSLFTGQSTDTQYF
>-|TRBJ2-5|TRBV5-1|14|-
TGCGCCAGCAGCTTGGAGGGGTTTCGGGAGACCCAGTACTTC
CASSLEGFRETQYF
>-|TRBJ1-1|TRBV4-3|13|-
TGCGCCAGCAGCGGGCTTCCAGGGCGAGAAGCTTTCTTT
CASSGLPGREAFF
>-|TRBJ1-1|TRBV20-1|14|-
TGCAGTGCTAGTACCCCTGACTGGAACAGCGAAGCTTTCTTT
CSASTPDWNSEAFF
>-|TRBJ1-2|TRBV5-4|13|-
TGTGCCAGCAATAAAGACAGTAACTATGGCTACACCTTC
CASNKDSNYGYTF
>-|TRBJ1-1|TRBV28|14|-
TGTGCCAGCAGCCCCCGACGGAAGAACACTGAAGCTTTCTTT
CASSPRRKNTEAFF
>-|TRBJ1-2|TRBV6-1|15|-
TGTGCCAGCAGTGATACCTCCCCGGTTGGTGATGGCTACACCTTC
CASSDTSPVGDGYTF
>once|TRBJ2-1|TRBV5-1|15|TRBD2
TGCGCCAGCAGCTTGTTCCAGCGGGGCTACAATGAGCAGTTCTTC
CASSLFQRGYNEQFF
>-|TRBJ2-3|TRBV15|12|-
TGTGCCACCAGCAGATCCGCAGATACGCAGTATTTT
CATSRSADTQYF
>-|TRBJ2-7|TRBV18|14|TRBD1
TGTGCCAGCTCACCAGGACAGGGTTTTGTCGAGCAGTACTTC
CASSPGQGFVEQYF
>-|TRBJ2-1|TRBV6-5|15|TRBD1
TGTGCCAGCAGTACCGGGACAGGAGCCTACAATGAGCAGTTCTTC
CASSTGTGAYNEQFF
>-|TRBJ1-2|TRBV18|14|-
TGTGCCAGCTCACCGGAAGGACCTAACTATGGCTACACCTTC
CASSPEGPNYGYTF
>-|TRBJ2-3|TRBV4-3|16|TRBD2
TGCGCCAGCAGCCAAGTCCCAGCGGGGATCACAGATACGCAGTATTTT
CASSQVPAGITDTQYF
>-|TRBJ2-2|TRBV4-1|17|TRBD2
TGCGCCAGCAGCCACGGTTCGGGAGGGCGGCTAACCGGGGAGCTGTTTTTT
CASSHGSGGRLTGELFF
>-|TRBJ1-2|TRBV2|13|-
TGTGCCACCCTCCCGGCAGAAGTCTATGGCTACACCTTC
CATLPAEVYGYTF